The 4 T cell receptor beta chains reported below all come from one sample, sequenced in a study of T cell clonality in common variable immunodeficiency. The study, taken as a whole, reports: Fewer deletions and N-nucleotide insertions were reportedly seen in common variable immunodeficiency TCR beta sequences.

The protocol was immunoSEQ multiplex PCR, while the TCRdb copy is restricted to in-frame clones and leaves out a portion. The data show 35,000 or so clones, with none appearing a single time. Antigens for these TCRs are unknown. The sample taken for sequencing was peripheral blood mononuclear cells. The receptors come from a human donor with common variable immunodeficiency.

This clone was seen at least ten times. The observed sequence ends 3 residues before the CDR3 terminus, with the missing tail filled in from the germline J gene. This chain joins TRBV30 and TRBJ1-2, with D unresolved. The CDR3 runs 11 residues. V dropped 7 bases and J dropped 2 bases, with 8 bases sitting between them. Germline assignment: CDR1 GTSNPN and CDR2 SVGIG (reference sequence). Partial CDR3 DNA: TGTGCCTCCTCAGGAAACTATGGC. Its protein is CASSGNYG. The CDR3 reads in full as CASSGNYGYTF.

Concerning this clone itself: From the germline J gene comes the end of the CDR3, since the read stops 3 residues before it. The chain combines TRBV2 with TRBJ1-5, with D possibly matching TRBD1 (5 bases). Trimming took off 3 bases at V and 7 bases at J, with 10 bases between the two ends. Germline CDR1 SNHLY, CDR2 FYNNEI. This CDR3 is 13 amino acids long. The DNA read from the CDR3 is TGTGCCAGCAGTGAGGGGGGTCGGCAGCCC. Translating gives CASSEGGRQP. Given in full, the CDR3 is CASSEGGRQPQHF.

This clone was recorded a few times. The sequenced fragment ends 3 residues before the CDR3 boundary, so the rest is inferred from the germline J gene. The genes are TRBV19 and TRBJ1-1; D is possibly TRBD1 (5 bases). The CDR3 consists of 15 residues. The germline V and J ends were trimmed by 2 bases and 3 bases, with 13 bases remaining between them. CDR1 LNHDA and CDR2 SQIVND come from the germline V gene (reference sequence). CDR3 bases read: TGTGCCAGTAGTATATCGGGGGGGTTCGACACTGAA. It encodes CASSISGGFDTE. The full CDR3 sequence reads CASSISGGFDTEAFF.

Comments on this clone: The read ends 3 residues shy of where the CDR3 ends; the end is completed using the germline J gene. The chain employs TRBV2 and TRBJ2-3; D remains ambiguous. The CDR3 loop spans 12 amino acids. Trimming took off 6 bases at V and 4 bases at J, with 8 bases between the two ends. CDR1 and CDR2 (germline): SNHLY, FYNNEI. CDR3 DNA (partial): TGTGCCAGCAGCCTTGAGGCAGATACG. Its protein product is CASSLEADT. From start to end, the CDR3 is CASSLEADTQYF.